The 21 T cell receptor beta chains below were found in one sample sequenced in a study of T cell responses to AZD1222 COVID-19 vaccine. The table came from immunoSEQ multiplex PCR; TCRdb's copy has only in-frame clones and leaves some out. The data contain around 110,000 clones, roughly 84% of them singletons. The specimen was peripheral blood, collected on day 0 of AZD1222 vaccination. The source is an adult in good health.

The chain couples TRBV2 to TRBJ2-1; 7 nucleotides match TRBD2. CDR3 length: 12 residues. With V trimmed by 8 bases and J by 3 bases, 1 base remained unmatched. Germline V gene data show CDR1 as SNHLY and CDR2 as FYNNEI. CDR3 in amino acids: CASSSGYNEQFF. CDR3 bases: TGTGCCAGCTCTAGCGGCTACAATGAGCAGTTCTTC.

This clone was seen more than once but under ten times. The J gene is TRBJ1-4, the V gene TRBV4-1; D is ambiguous. CDR1 and CDR2 (germline): MGHRA, YSYEKL. Trimming took 0 bases from V and 10 from J, leaving 6 bases between them. The CDR3 length is 12 residues. The CDR3 sequence is CASSQDGGKLFF. The CDR3 DNA sequence: TGCGCCAGCAGCCAAGATGGCGGAAAACTGTTTTTT.

The chain recombines TRBV6-5 with TRBJ1-2; D remains ambiguous. The CDR3 is 14 amino acids. The germline CDR1 and CDR2 sequences are MNHEY and SVGAGI. V lost 6 bases, J lost 4 bases, and 15 bases lay in between. CDR3 residues: CASRPGPGSYGYTF. The CDR3 region has the DNA TGTGCCAGCAGGCCCGGCCCAGGCTCCTATGGCTACACCTTC.

The V call is TRBV7-9, the J call TRBJ2-1; 10 bases line up with TRBD2. The length of the CDR3 is 16 residues. Germline-derived CDR1 and CDR2 are SEHNR and FQNEAQ (reference sequence). V shed 4 bases, J shed 3 bases, and the junction held 6 bases outside the gene matches. The DNA of the CDR3 is TGTGCCAGCAGCTCGCTAGCGGGAGAAGTCTACAATGAGCAGTTCTTC. Its protein is CASSSLAGEVYNEQFF.

V is TRBV5-4 and J is TRBJ2-5; no clear D gene. Per germline, CDR1 SGHNT and CDR2 YYREEE (reference sequence). CDR3 length equals 14 residues. V shed 0 bases and J shed 3 bases, with 9 bases lying between them. The DNA of the CDR3 is TGTGCCAGCAGCTTGGGACCTGCTAAAGAGACCCAGTACTTC. Its protein product is CASSLGPAKETQYF.

This sequence joins TRBV4-1 and TRBJ1-5; 8 nucleotides match TRBD1. In germline, CDR1 is MGHRA, CDR2 YSYEKL. The CDR3 runs to 15 residues. V lost 4 bases, J lost 5 bases, and 7 bases stayed unmatched. The CDR3 sequence: CASSPIWDRHQPQHF. DNA for the CDR3: TGCGCCAGCAGCCCGATTTGGGACAGGCATCAGCCCCAGCATTTT.

This clone has a single count. This chain connects TRBV30 to TRBJ2-2; no definite D call. The germline gives CDR1 GTSNPN, CDR2 SVGIG (reference sequence). The V end lost 0 bases, the J end lost 0 bases, and 5 bases lay between the germline ends. This CDR3 has 14 amino acids. The DNA of the CDR3 is TGTGCCTGGAGTGTAGTTTCGAACACCGGGGAGCTGTTTTTT. Its protein product is CAWSVVSNTGELFF. Variable domain in full (rest from reference TRBV30 and TRBJ2-2): SQTIHQWPATLVQPVGSPLSLECTVEGTSNPNLYWYRQAAGRGLQLLFYSVGIGQISSEVPQNLSASRPQDRQFILSSKKLLLSDSGFYLCAWSVVSNTGELFFGEGSRLTVL.

The chain joins TRBV6-4 to TRBJ1-6; 8 positions agree with TRBD1. Per the germline V gene, CDR1 is MRHNA and CDR2 is SNTAGT. The CDR3 is made up of 13 amino acids. The junction had 8 bases not matched to a gene; V was cut back by 9 bases and J by 10 bases. Here the CDR3 DNA reads TGTGCCAGACGAGGACAGGGAGGCTCACCCCTCCACTTT. Protein: CARRGQGGSPLHF.

The chain employs TRBV30 and TRBJ1-1; D unclear. Between the trimmed V and J ends, which lost 5 bases and 1 base, there was a span of 8 bases. Germline V CDR1 and CDR2: GTSNPN, SVGIG (reference sequence). The CDR3 is made up of 12 amino acids. The CDR3 sequence: CAWGRRNTEAFF. CDR3 nucleotides: TGTGCCTGGGGACGGCGGAACACTGAAGCTTTCTTT.

This sequence joins TRBV5-5 and TRBJ2-2, with D possibly called TRBD1 or TRBD2 (5 bases each). This CDR3 spans 13 amino acids. Germline-derived CDR1 and CDR2 are SGHKS and YYEKEE (reference sequence). V was shortened by 6 bases and J by 5 bases, with 11 bases between the two germline ends. For the CDR3, the DNA is TGTGCCAGCAACGGGGCCCAAACCGGGGAGCTGTTTTTT. It specifies CASNGAQTGELFF. The whole variable domain, filled in from reference TRBV5-5 and TRBJ2-2, reads DAGVTQSPTHLIKTRGQQVTLRCSPISGHKSVSWYQQVLGQGPQFIFQYYEKEERGRGNFPDRFSARQFPNYSSELNVNALLLGDSALYLCASNGAQTGELFFGEGSRLTVL.

J is TRBJ2-7 and V is TRBV5-4; D gene unclear. The CDR3 extends over 15 amino acids. V was pared by 4 bases and J by 0 bases, with 14 bases between. Germline V gene sequence: CDR1 SGHNT, CDR2 YYREEE (reference sequence). CDR3: CASSQALGSSYEQYF. CDR3 nucleotide sequence: TGTGCCAGCAGCCAGGCCCTTGGAAGCTCCTACGAGCAGTACTTC. Together with reference TRBV5-4 and TRBJ2-7, the CDR3 gives the full variable domain: ETGVTQSPTHLIKTRGQQVTLRCSSQSGHNTVSWYQQALGQGPQFIFQYYREEENGRGNFPPRFSGLQFPNYSSELNVNALELDDSALYLCASSQALGSSYEQYFGPGTRLTVT.

This chain joins TRBV5-1 and TRBJ2-1, with 9 bases lining up with TRBD1. Germline CDR1 is SGHRS and CDR2 is YFSETQ. The J segment lost 8 bases and the V segment lost 2 bases, leaving 5 bases of the junction unmatched. The CDR3 covers 14 residues. The CDR3 region has the DNA TGCGCCAGCAGCTTAATTACAGGGGGCTATGAGCAGTTCTTC. Its translation: CASSLITGGYEQFF. Full variable domain (rest looked up from reference TRBV5-1 and TRBJ2-1): KAGVTQTPRYLIKTRGQQVTLSCSPISGHRSVSWYQQTPGQGLQFLFEYFSETQRNKGNFPGRFSGRQFSNSRSEMNVSTLELGDSALYLCASSLITGGYEQFFGPGTRLTVL.

V is TRBV7-9 and J is TRBJ1-2, with 7 bases identical to TRBD1. Per the germline V gene, CDR1 is SEHNR and CDR2 is FQNEAQ (reference sequence). The CDR3 covers 17 residues. V shed 5 bases, J shed 7 bases, and the junction held 19 bases outside the gene matches. CDR3 residues: CASSLSEIRGRRVGYTF. The CDR3 bases are TGTGCCAGCAGCCTGTCCGAAATAAGGGGGCGCAGGGTTGGCTACACCTTC.

The chain employs TRBV7-2 and TRBJ1-1; 8 bases agree with TRBD1. The V gene's germline CDR1 is SGHTA and CDR2 FQGNSA. CDR3 length equals 13 residues. V lost 5 bases to trimming and J lost 5 bases; unmatched junction nucleotides: 4. The CDR3 DNA reads as TGTGCCAGCAGCATACAGGGGGGTACTGAAGCTTTCTTT. As protein: CASSIQGGTEAFF. The entire variable domain, with the rest obtained from reference TRBV7-2 and TRBJ1-1, is as follows: GAGVSQSPSNKVTEKGKDVELRCDPISGHTALYWYRQSLGQGLEFLIYFQGNSAPDKSGLPSDRFSAERTGGSVSTLTIQRTQQEDSAVYLCASSIQGGTEAFFGQGTRLTVV.

The J gene is TRBJ2-3, the V gene TRBV2; TRBD2 aligns across 8 bases. The germline gives CDR1 SNHLY, CDR2 FYNNEI. The CDR3 has 14 residues. J was trimmed by 5 bases and V by 6 bases; bases with no gene match: 7. This CDR3 reads CASRPGGPIDTQYF. The CDR3 DNA reads TGTGCCAGCAGGCCGGGAGGGCCCATAGATACGCAGTATTTT.

The chain couples TRBV2 to TRBJ1-2; tentatively, D is TRBD1 (6 bases). Germline V gene data show CDR1 as SNHLY and CDR2 as FYNNEI. The length of the CDR3 is 14 residues. Trimming removed 2 bases from V and 8 bases from J, with 15 bases in between. The DNA for the CDR3 is TGTGCCAGCAGTGAATCCCAGGGGAGAGGGGGCTACACCTTC. Its protein product is CASSESQGRGGYTF.

The chain employs TRBV5-1 and TRBJ1-2; D unclear. The CDR3 runs 14 residues. V dropped 5 bases and J dropped 5 bases, with 16 bases sitting between them. Germline V CDR1 and CDR2: SGHRS, YFSETQ. CDR3 amino acids: CASRSRTEQYGYTF. CDR3 DNA: TGCGCCAGCAGATCCCGGACGGAGCAGTATGGCTACACCTTC. The complete variable domain, with remaining parts taken from reference TRBV5-1 and TRBJ1-2, reads KAGVTQTPRYLIKTRGQQVTLSCSPISGHRSVSWYQQTPGQGLQFLFEYFSETQRNKGNFPGRFSGRQFSNSRSEMNVSTLELGDSALYLCASRSRTEQYGYTFGSGTRLTVV.

The chain recombines TRBV3-1 (or the pseudogene TRBV3-2) with TRBJ1-1; no reliable D call. Germline CDR1 LGHDT, CDR2 YNNKEL (reference sequence). V was trimmed by 1 base and J by 2 bases, leaving 14 bases between them. This CDR3 is 16 amino acids long. In DNA, the CDR3 is TGTGCCAGCAGCCAAGGTATCGGTGGACGTAACACTGAAGCTTTCTTT. It is translated as CASSQGIGGRNTEAFF.

This clone was detected once. The rearrangement joins TRBV7-2 to TRBJ1-2; possible D gene TRBD1, 5 bases. The germline gives CDR1 SGHTA, CDR2 FQGNSA. V lost 4 bases and J lost 5, with 14 bases in between. The CDR3 has 14 residues. The CDR3 bases are TGTGCCAGCAGCTCACCTGGGGGAGGATATGGCTACACCTTC. Translated: CASSSPGGGYGYTF.

The chain combines TRBV9 with TRBJ2-7, with no clear D. Trimming took 0 bases from V and 4 from J, leaving 8 bases between them. Germline CDR1 SGDLS, CDR2 YYNGEE. There are 13 residues in the CDR3. The CDR3 region is CASSVAFGYEQYF. DNA for the CDR3: TGTGCCAGCAGCGTAGCTTTCGGTTACGAGCAGTACTTC.

The chain employs TRBV4-1 and TRBJ1-4, with D maybe TRBD1 (5 bases). CDR1 is MGHRA and CDR2 is YSYEKL in the germline V gene. The CDR3 is 16 residues long. Trimming took off 8 bases at V and 8 bases at J, with 24 bases between the two ends. The DNA for the CDR3 is TGCGCCAGCCGAGAATTCCGGGACCACAGTGGAGAAAAACTGTTTTTT. Protein: CASREFRDHSGEKLFF.